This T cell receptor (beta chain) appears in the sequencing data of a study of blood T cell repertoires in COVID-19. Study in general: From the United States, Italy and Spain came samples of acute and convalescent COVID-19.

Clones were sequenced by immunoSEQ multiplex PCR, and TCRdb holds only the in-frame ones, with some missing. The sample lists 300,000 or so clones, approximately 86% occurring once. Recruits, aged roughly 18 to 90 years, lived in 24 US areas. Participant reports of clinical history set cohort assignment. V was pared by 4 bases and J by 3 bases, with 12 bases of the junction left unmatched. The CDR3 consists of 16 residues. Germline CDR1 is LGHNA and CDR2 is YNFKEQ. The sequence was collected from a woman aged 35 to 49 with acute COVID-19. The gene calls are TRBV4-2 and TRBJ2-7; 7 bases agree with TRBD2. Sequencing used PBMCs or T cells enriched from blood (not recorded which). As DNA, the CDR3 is TGTGCCAGCAGCCCCCTAAGCCGGGACTACGGCTACGAGCAGTACTTC. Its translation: CASSPLSRDYGYEQYF.